The present entry profiles one T cell receptor beta chain with its context. A sample-barcoded 5' primer and a J-beta primer mix were used in a second PCR of about 6 to 12 cycles. TCRdb analysed the 5' RACE reads with MiXCR anew, one entry per CDR3 protein. This repertoire shows roughly 790,000 distinct CDR3 sequences, more than 40% found once; its top ten account for 20% to 25%. This entry belongs to a study of blood T cells in healthy people across ages. Trimming at V came to 4 bases and at J to 2 bases, leaving 7 bases not matched to a gene. CDR1 is DFQATT and CDR2 is SNEGSKA in the germline V gene (reference sequence). This CDR3 is built from 14 residues.

The chain couples TRBV20-1 to TRBJ1-2; 7 bases align to TRBD1. The source of this sequence is a woman aged 60-75 years in good health. The sequenced sample consisted of blood. The CDR3 is CSATPGQSNYGYTF. As DNA, the CDR3 is TGCAGTGCTACTCCGGGACAGTCAAACTATGGCTACACCTTC.